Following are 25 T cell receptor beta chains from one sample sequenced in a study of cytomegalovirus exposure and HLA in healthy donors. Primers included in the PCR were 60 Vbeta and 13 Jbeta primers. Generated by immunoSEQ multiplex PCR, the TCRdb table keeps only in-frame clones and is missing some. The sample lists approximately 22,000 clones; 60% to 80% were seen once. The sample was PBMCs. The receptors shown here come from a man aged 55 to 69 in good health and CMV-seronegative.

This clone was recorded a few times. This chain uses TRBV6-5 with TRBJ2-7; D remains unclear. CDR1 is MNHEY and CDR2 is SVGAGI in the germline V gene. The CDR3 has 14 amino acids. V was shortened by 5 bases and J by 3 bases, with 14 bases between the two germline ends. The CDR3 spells CASSQAPESYEQYF. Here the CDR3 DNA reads TGTGCCAGCAGTCAGGCCCCAGAGAGCTACGAGCAGTACTTC.

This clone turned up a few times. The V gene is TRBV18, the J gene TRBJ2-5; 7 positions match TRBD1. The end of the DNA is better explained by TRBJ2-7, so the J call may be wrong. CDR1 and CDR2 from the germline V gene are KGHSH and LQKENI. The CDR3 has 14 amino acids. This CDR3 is CASSPPGQRYEQYF. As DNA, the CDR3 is TGTGCCAGCTCACCGCCGGGACAGAGATACGAGCAGTACTTC.

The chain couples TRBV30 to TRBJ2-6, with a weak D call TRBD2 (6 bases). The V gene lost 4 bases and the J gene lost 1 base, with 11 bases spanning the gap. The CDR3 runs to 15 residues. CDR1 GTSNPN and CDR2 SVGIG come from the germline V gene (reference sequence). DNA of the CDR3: TGTGCCTGGACCAGGGACTTGTCTGGGGCCAACGTCCTGACTTTC. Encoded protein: CAWTRDLSGANVLTF.

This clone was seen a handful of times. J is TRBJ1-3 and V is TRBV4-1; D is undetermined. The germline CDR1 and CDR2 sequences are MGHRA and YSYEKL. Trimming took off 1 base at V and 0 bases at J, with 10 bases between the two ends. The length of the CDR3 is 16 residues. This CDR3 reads CASSQVGWSSGNTIYF. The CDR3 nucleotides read TGCGCCAGCAGCCAAGTTGGATGGAGCTCTGGAAACACCATATATTTT.

CDR3 protein: CASSPESGGSYNEQFF. Written as DNA, the CDR3 is TGTGCCAGCTCACCAGAAAGCGGGGGGTCCTACAATGAGCAGTTCTTC. The chain recombines TRBV18 with TRBJ2-1, with TRBD2 identical over 9 bases. V shed 2 bases, J shed 1 base, and the junction held 3 bases outside the gene matches. This CDR3 has 16 amino acids. Germline V gives CDR1 KGHSH, CDR2 LQKENI.

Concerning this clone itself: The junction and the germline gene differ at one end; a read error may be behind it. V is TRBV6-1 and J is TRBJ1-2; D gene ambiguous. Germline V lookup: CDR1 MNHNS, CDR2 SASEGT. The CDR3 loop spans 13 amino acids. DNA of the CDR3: TGTGCCACCCGTAACGCGCGGCACTATGGCTACCCCTTC. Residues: CATRNARHYGYPF.

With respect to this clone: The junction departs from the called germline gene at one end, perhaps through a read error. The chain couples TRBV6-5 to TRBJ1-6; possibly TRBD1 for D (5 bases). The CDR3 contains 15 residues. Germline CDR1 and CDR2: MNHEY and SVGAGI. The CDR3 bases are TGTACCAGCAGTTACTCGCGGCAGGGTGGGTCTCCCCTCCACTTT. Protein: CTSSYSRQGGSPLHF.

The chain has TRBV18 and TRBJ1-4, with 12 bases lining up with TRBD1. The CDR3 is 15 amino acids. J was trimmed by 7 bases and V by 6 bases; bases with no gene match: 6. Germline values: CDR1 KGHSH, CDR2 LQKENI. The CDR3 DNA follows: TGTGCCAGCTCGGAGGGACAGGGGGCTGGTGAAAAACTGTTTTTT. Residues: CASSEGQGAGEKLFF.

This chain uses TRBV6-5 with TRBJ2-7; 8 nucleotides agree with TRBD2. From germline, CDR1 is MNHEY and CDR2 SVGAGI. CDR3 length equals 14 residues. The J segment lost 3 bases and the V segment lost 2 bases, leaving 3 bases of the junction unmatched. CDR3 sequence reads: CASSYARGGYEQYF. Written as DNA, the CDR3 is TGTGCCAGCAGTTACGCACGGGGGGGCTACGAGCAGTACTTC.

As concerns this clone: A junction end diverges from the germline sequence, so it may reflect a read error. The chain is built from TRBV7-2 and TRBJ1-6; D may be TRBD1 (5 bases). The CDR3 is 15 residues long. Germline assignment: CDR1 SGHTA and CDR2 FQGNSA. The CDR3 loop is CPSSSRASAKSPLHF. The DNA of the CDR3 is TGTCCCAGCAGCTCCAGGGCCTCGGCGAAATCACCCCTCCACTTT.

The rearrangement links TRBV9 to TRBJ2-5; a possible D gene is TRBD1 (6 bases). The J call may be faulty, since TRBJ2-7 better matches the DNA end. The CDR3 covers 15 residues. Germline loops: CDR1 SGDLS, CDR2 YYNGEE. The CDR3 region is CASSPLPQGHHEQYF. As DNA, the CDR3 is TGTGCCAGCAGCCCGCTTCCACAGGGACACCACGAGCAGTACTTC.

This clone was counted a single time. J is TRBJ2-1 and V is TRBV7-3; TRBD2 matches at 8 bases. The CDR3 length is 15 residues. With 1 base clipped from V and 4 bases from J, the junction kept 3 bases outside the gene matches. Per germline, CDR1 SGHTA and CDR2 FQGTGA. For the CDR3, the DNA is TGTGCCAGCAGCTTAATCAGCGGGGGTTACAATGAGCAGTTCTTC. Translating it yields CASSLISGGYNEQFF. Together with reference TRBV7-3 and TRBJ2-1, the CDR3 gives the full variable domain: GAGVSQTPSNKVTEKGKYVELRCDPISGHTALYWYRQSLGQGPEFLIYFQGTGAADDSGLPNDRFFAVRPEGSVSTLKIQRTERGDSAVYLCASSLISGGYNEQFFGPGTRLTVL.

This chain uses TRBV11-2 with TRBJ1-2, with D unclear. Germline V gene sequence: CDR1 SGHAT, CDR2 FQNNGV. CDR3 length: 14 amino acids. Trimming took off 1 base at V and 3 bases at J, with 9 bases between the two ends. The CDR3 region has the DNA TGTGCCAGCAGCTTAGGCGAAGTATACTATGGCTACACCTTC. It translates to CASSLGEVYYGYTF.

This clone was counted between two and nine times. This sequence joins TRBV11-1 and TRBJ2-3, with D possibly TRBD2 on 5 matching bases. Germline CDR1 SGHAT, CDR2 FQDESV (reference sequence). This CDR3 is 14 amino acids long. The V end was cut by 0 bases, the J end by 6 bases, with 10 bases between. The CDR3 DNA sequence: TGTGCCAGCAGCTTAGCGGGAGACGAGGATACGCAGTATTTT. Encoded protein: CASSLAGDEDTQYF.

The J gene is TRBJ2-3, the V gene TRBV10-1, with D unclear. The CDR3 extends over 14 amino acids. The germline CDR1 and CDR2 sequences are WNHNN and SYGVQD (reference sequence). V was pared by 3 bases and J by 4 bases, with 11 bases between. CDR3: CASSDPQRADTQYF. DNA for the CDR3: TGCGCCAGCAGTGACCCCCAAAGAGCAGATACGCAGTATTTT.

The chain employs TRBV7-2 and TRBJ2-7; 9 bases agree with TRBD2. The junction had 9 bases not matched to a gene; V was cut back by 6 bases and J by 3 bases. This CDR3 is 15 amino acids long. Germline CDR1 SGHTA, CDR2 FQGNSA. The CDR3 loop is CASSRSGTSYYEQYF. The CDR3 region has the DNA TGTGCCAGCAGTCGTTCAGGGACTAGCTACTACGAGCAGTACTTC.

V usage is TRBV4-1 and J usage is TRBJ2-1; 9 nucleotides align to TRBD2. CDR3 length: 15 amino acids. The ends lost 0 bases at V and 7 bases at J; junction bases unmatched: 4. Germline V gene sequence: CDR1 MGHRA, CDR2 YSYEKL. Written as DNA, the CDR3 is TGCGCCAGCAGCCAAGAGCGGGGGGGCTGGAATGAGCAGTTCTTC. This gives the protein CASSQERGGWNEQFF.

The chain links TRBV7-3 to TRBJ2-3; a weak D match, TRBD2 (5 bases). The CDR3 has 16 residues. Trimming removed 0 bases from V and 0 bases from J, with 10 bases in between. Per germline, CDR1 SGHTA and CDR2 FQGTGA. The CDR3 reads CASSLTGSFSTDTQYF. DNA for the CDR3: TGTGCCAGCAGCTTAACAGGGAGTTTTAGCACAGATACGCAGTATTTT.

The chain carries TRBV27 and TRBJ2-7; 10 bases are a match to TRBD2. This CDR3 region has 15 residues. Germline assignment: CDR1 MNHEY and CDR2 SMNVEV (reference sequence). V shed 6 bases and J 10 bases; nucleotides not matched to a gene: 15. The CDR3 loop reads CASRARLAGIIGQYF. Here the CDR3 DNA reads TGTGCCAGCAGGGCCCGACTAGCGGGTATTATCGGACAGTACTTC.

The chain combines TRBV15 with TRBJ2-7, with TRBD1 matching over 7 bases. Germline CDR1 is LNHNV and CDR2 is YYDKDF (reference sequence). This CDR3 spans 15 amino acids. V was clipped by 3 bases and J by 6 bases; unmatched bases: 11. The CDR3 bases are TGTGCCACCAGCAGTGTTACAGGGGTGTTAGGCGAGCAGTACTTC. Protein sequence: CATSSVTGVLGEQYF.

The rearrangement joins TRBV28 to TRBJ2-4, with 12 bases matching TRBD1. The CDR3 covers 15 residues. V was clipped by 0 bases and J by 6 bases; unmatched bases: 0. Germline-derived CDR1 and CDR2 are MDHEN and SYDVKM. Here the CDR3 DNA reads TGTGCCAGCAGTTTATGGGGACAGGGGGCAAACATTCAGTACTTC. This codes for CASSLWGQGANIQYF.

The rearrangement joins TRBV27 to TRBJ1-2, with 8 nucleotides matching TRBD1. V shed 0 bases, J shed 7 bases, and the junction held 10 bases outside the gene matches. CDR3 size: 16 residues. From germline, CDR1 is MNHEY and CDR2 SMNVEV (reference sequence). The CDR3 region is CASSLSGQGFLSGYTF. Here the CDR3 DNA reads TGTGCCAGCAGTTTATCAGGACAGGGCTTCTTAAGTGGCTACACCTTC.

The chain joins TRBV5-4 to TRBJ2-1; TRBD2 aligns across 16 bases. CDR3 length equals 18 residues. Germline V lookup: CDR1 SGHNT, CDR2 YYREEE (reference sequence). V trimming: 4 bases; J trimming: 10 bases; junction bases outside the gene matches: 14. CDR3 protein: CASSHPGLAGGPFGEQFF. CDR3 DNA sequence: TGTGCCAGCAGCCACCCGGGACTAGCGGGGGGGCCGTTCGGGGAGCAGTTCTTC.

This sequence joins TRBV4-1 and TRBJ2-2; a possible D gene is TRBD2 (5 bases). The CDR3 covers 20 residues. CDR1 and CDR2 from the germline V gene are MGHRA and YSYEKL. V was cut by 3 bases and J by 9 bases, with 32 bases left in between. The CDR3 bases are TGCGCCAGCAGCCATGCCGCCGGGATGCGGAGCCGGGGTCTGCCGAGGGAGCTGTTTTTT. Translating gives CASSHAAGMRSRGLPRELFF.

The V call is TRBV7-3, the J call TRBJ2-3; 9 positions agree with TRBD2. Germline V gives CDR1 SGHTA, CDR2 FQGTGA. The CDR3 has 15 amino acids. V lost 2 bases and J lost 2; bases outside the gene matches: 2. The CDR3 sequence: CASSLLAGATDTQYF. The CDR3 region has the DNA TGTGCCAGCAGCTTATTAGCGGGGGCCACAGATACGCAGTATTTT.